This T cell receptor beta chain is drawn from a study of cytomegalovirus exposure and HLA in healthy donors. V shed 2 bases and J shed 10 bases, with 18 bases lying between them. Germline V lookup: CDR1 MNHEY, CDR2 SVGAGI. There are 16 residues in the CDR3. 60 Vbeta and 13 Jbeta primers were used in PCR. Original analysis: Roughly 11 million shared chains were among about 80 million unique TCR beta chains counted in a later analysis. Sequencing used immunoSEQ multiplex PCR; TCRdb keeps in-frame clones, though not all of them. V, J and clone size reflect that table, while D and trimming were determined from the DNA. This table holds roughly 110,000 clones, about four fifths found once. Everyone who donated was a healthy bone marrow donor.

The chain is built from TRBV6-5 and TRBJ1-6; maybe TRBD1 (6 bases). Sequenced sample: PBMCs. The origin of this receptor is a woman aged 18-29 years in good health and CMV-seronegative. The CDR3 protein is CASSYPTGGKVSPLHF. DNA of the CDR3: TGTGCCAGCAGTTACCCGACAGGTGGTAAGGTGTCACCCCTCCACTTT.